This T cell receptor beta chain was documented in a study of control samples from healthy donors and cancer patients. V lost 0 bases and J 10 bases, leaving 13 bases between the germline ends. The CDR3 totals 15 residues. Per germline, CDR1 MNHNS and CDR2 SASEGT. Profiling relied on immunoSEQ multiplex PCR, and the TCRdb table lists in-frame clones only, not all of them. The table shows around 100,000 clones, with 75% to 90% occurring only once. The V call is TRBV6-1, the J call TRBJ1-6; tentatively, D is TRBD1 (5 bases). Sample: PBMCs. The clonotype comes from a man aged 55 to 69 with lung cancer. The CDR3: CASSEAQGSRSPLHF. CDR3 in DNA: TGTGCCAGCAGTGAAGCGCAGGGATCGAGGTCACCCCTCCACTTT.